The following is a TCR beta chain sequence with its context. In the study's own analysis: Using reference gene primer amplification, nucleated cell counts were estimated. The data were produced by immunoSEQ multiplex PCR, yet TCRdb's version contains in-frame clones alone and is incomplete. Clone size and the V and J calls come from that table; the DNA yielded D and trimming. Among 150,000 to 200,000 clones, 85% to 90% were seen once, and the ten largest hold 0.62%. This CDR3 has 14 amino acids. CDR1 is SGHTA and CDR2 is FQGNSA in the germline V gene. V lost 5 bases and J 3 bases, leaving 14 bases between the germline ends. The record originates from a study of blood T cell repertoires in COVID-19. Study-level information: Acute and convalescent COVID-19 specimens originated in the United States, Italy and Spain. Nucleic acid was either cDNA or gDNA, and it came from T cells, B-cell-depleted T cells, or PBMCs.

This clonotype originated in a man aged 45-65 years with acute or convalescent COVID-19. The sequenced sample consisted of peripheral blood. The V gene is TRBV7-2, the J gene TRBJ2-7, with D possibly TRBD1 on 5 matching bases. CDR3 nucleotide sequence: TGTGCCAGCAGCCAGGGTGTCAATAACTACGAGCAGTACGTC. Translated: CASSQGVNNYEQYV.